This TCR beta chain was documented in a study of cytomegalovirus exposure and HLA in healthy donors. Findings and limits, study-wide: CMV serostatus alone was available as immune exposure information.

To note about this clone: Its antigen is unidentified.

Germline CDR1 and CDR2: SGHNT and YYREEE (reference sequence). This CDR3 region has 14 residues. Trimming took 3 bases from V and 3 from J; bases not matched to a gene: 2. Primers for the PCR totalled 60 Vbeta and 13 Jbeta. Repertoires were generated with immunoSEQ multiplex PCR, while TCRdb's copy carries only in-frame clones and drops some. The sample includes 80,000 to 95,000 clones, more than 80% of them seen just once. The V and J genes are TRBV5-4 and TRBJ2-5; TRBD2 matches 10 bases. Material for sequencing was PBMCs. The sequence came from a woman aged 25-40 years in good health and CMV-seronegative. The CDR3 protein is CASSWSGREETQYF. CDR3 in DNA: TGTGCCAGCAGCTGGAGCGGGAGGGAAGAGACCCAGTACTTC.